This TCR beta chain appears in the sequencing data of a study of memory CD4+ T cells and cytomegalovirus serostatus. Single viable CD3+CD4+CD8-CD45RO+ cells were sorted as the memory CD4+ T cells. Germline V gene sequence: CDR1 SGDLS, CDR2 YYNGEE. The CDR3 is 15 amino acids. The V and J ends lost 4 bases and 8 bases, in that order; junction bases with no gene match: 10. Regarding the study as a whole: Each of 60 to 80 CMV-associated TCRbeta sequences occurred in one to five individuals.

This clone was counted once. Its antigen remains unknown. Assay: immunoSEQ multiplex PCR; the TCRdb copy retains only in-frame clones and omits some. The repertoire consists of 55,000 to 65,000 clones, with less than 85% occurring once and the leading ten covering around 0.5%. This sequence originates from an adult in good health and CMV-seronegative. Some clones in this sample may be carry-over from other donors' samples. Sequenced sample: memory CD4+ T cells from blood. This chain links TRBV9 with TRBJ2-1, with 9 bases identical to TRBD1. This CDR3 is CASSSRGQGGDEQFF. CDR3 coding DNA: TGTGCCAGCAGCTCTCGGGGACAGGGTGGAGATGAGCAGTTCTTC.